The count of the clone carrying this TCR beta chain is one. Antigen specificity is unknown. Amplification used 60 Vbeta primers and 13 Jbeta primers. Repertoires were generated with immunoSEQ multiplex PCR, while TCRdb's copy carries only in-frame clones and drops some. The data hold about 210,000 clones, with about three quarters observed a single time. From germline, CDR1 is MGHDK and CDR2 SYGVNS. Trimming removed 1 base at V and 7 bases at J, with 13 bases between. The CDR3 runs 14 residues. This sample is part of a study of cytomegalovirus exposure and HLA in healthy donors. Points from the study as a whole: Cytomegalovirus-associated status was assigned to about 170 TCR beta chains. The study reported that TCR beta sequences accurately predicted HLA-A and HLA-B alleles in most subjects. A later analysis showed that HLA-associated TCR beta chains had undergone more clonal expansion than equally common others. In vitro confirmation showed a few CMV-associated chains to be CMV antigen specific.

The chain couples TRBV25-1 to TRBJ1-2; no clear D gene. Sequenced input: PBMCs. The receptor was derived from a boy aged 5-17 years in good health and CMV-seronegative. CDR3 sequence (DNA): TGTGCCAGCAGTGAATTGAACCCGGCGGGTGGCTACACCTTC. Its translation: CASSELNPAGGYTF.